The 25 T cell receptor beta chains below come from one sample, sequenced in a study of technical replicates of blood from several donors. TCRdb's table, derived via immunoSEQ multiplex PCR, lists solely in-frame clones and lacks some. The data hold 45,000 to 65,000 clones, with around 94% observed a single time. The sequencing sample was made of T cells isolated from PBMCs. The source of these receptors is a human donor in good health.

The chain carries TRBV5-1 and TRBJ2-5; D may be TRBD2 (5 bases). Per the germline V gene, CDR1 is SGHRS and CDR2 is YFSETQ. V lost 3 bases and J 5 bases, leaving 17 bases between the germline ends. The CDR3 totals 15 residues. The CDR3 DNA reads TGCGCCAGCAGCTACCGGGGAGAGGGTGTGGAGACCCAGTACTTC. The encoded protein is CASSYRGEGVETQYF.

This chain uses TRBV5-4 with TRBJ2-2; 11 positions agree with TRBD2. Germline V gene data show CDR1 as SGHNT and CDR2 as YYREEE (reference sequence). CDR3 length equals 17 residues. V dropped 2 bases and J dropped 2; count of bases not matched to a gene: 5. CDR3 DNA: TGTGCCAGCAGCTTCTCTAGCGGGGGGCATAACACCGGGGAGCTGTTTTTT. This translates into CASSFSSGGHNTGELFF.

Here the CDR3 reads CASSPGFSYEQYF. The CDR3 coding sequence is TGTGCCAGCAGCCCGGGGTTCTCCTACGAGCAGTACTTC. This chain joins TRBV6-5 and TRBJ2-7, with D perhaps matching TRBD2 (5 bases). With 6 bases removed from V and 0 bases from J, the gap between germline ends came to 9 bases. The germline V gene encodes CDR1 MNHEY and CDR2 SVGAGI. The CDR3 loop spans 13 amino acids.

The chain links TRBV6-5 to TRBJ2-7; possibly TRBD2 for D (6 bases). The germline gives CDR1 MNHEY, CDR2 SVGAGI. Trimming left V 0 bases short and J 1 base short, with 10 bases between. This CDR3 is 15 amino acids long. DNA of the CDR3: TGTGCCAGCAGTTACTCGTCGGCGGGGTCCTACGAGCAGTACTTC. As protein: CASSYSSAGSYEQYF.

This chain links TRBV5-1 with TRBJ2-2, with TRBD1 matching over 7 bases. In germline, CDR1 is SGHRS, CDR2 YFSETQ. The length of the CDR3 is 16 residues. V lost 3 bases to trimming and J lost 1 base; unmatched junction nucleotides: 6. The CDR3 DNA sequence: TGCGCCAGCAGCTCGAGGGACAGAAAGAACACCGGGGAGCTGTTTTTT. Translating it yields CASSSRDRKNTGELFF.

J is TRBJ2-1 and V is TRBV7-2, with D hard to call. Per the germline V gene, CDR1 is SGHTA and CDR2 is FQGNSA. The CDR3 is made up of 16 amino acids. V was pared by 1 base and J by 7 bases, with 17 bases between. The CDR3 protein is CASSLDEVHPTNEQFF. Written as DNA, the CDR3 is TGTGCCAGCAGCTTAGACGAAGTACACCCCACGAATGAGCAGTTCTTC.

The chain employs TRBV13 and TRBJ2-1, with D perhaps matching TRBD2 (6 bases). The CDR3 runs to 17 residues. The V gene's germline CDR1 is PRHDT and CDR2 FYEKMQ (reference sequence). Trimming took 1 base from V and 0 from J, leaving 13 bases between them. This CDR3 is CASSLVPGRSSYNEQFF. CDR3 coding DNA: TGTGCCAGCAGCTTAGTCCCCGGGAGAAGCTCCTACAATGAGCAGTTCTTC.

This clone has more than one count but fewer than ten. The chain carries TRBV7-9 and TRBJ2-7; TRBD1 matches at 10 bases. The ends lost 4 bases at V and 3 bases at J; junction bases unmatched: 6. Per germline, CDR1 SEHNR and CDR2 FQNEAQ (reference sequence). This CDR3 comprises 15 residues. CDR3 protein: CASSSVGTGDYEQYF. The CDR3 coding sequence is TGTGCCAGCAGCTCCGTAGGGACAGGGGACTACGAGCAGTACTTC.

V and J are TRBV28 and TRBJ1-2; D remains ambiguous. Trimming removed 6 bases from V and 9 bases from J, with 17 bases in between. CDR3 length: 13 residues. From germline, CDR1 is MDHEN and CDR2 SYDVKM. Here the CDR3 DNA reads TGTGCCAGCAGCGCAGGCCCAGAGATCAGCTACACCTTC. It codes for CASSAGPEISYTF.

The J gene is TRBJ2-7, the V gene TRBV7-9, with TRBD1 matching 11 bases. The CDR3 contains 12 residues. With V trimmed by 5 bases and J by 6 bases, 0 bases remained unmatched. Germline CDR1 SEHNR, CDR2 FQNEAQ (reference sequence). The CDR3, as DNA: TGTGCCAGCAGCGGGACAGGGGGCGAGCAGTACTTC. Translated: CASSGTGGEQYF.

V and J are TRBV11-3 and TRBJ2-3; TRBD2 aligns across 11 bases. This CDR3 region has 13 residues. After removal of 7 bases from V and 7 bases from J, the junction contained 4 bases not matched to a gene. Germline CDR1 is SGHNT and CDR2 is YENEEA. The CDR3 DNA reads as TGTGCCAGCACCGTAGCGGGAGGGAATACGCAGTATTTT. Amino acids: CASTVAGGNTQYF.

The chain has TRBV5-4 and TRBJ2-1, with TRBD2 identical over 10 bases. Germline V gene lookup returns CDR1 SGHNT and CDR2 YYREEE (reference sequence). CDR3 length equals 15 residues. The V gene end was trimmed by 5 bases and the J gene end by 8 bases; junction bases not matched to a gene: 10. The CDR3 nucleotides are TGTGCCAGCAGGGCTAGCGGGGGCCTACGGGATGAGCAGTTCTTC. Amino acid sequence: CASRASGGLRDEQFF.

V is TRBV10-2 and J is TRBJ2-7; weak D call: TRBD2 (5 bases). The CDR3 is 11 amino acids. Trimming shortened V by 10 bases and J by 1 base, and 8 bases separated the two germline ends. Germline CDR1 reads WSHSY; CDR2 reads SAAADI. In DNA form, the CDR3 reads TGCGCCACACGGAGGTCCTACGAGCAGTACTTC. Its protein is CATRRSYEQYF.

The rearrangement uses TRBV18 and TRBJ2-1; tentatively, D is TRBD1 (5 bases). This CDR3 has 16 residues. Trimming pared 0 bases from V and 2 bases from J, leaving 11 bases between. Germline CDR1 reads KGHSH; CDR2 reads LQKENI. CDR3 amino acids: CASSPPYQGTYNEQFF. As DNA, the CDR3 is TGTGCCAGCTCACCACCGTACCAGGGCACCTACAATGAGCAGTTCTTC. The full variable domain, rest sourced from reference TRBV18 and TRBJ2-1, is NAGVMQNPRHLVRRRGQEARLRCSPMKGHSHVYWYRQLPEEGLKFMVYLQKENIIDESGMPKERFSAEFPKEGPSILRIQQVVRGDSAAYFCASSPPYQGTYNEQFFGPGTRLTVL.

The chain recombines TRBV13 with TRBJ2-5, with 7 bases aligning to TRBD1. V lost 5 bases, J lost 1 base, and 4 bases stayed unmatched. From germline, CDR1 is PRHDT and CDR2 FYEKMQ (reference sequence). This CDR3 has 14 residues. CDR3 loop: CASSPRQGQETQYF. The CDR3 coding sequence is TGTGCCAGCAGCCCTAGACAGGGCCAAGAGACCCAGTACTTC.

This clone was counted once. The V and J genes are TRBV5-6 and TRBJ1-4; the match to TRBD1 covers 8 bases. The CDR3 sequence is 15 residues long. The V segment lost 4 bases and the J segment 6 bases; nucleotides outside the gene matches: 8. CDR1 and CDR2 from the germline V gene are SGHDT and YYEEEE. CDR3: CASSADRGVHEKLFF. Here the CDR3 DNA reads TGTGCCAGCAGCGCTGACAGGGGCGTACATGAAAAACTGTTTTTT.

The chain's CDR3 is CASSLVGVDSPLHF. As DNA, the CDR3 is TGTGCCAGCAGCTTAGTCGGGGTGGATTCACCCCTCCACTTT. The rearrangement joins TRBV7-9 to TRBJ1-6; D is undetermined. The CDR3 runs 14 residues. Germline loops: CDR1 SEHNR, CDR2 FQNEAQ (reference sequence). V dropped 1 base and J dropped 8 bases, with 9 bases sitting between them.

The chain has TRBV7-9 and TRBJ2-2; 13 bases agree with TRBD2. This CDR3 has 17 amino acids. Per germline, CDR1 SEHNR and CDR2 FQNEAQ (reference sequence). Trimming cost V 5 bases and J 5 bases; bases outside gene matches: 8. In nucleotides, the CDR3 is TGTGCCAGCAGCCCCACTAGCGGGGGGGCCCAAACCGGGGAGCTGTTTTTT. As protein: CASSPTSGGAQTGELFF.

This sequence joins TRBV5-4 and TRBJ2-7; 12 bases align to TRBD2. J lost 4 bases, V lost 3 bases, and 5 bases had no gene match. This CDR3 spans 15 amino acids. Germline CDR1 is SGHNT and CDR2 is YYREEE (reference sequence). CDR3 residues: CASSSLAGGPYEQYF. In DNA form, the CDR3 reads TGTGCCAGCAGCTCTCTAGCGGGAGGGCCGTACGAGCAGTACTTC. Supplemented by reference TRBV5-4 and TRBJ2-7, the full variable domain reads ETGVTQSPTHLIKTRGQQVTLRCSSQSGHNTVSWYQQALGQGPQFIFQYYREEENGRGNFPPRFSGLQFPNYSSELNVNALELDDSALYLCASSSLAGGPYEQYFGPGTRLTVT.

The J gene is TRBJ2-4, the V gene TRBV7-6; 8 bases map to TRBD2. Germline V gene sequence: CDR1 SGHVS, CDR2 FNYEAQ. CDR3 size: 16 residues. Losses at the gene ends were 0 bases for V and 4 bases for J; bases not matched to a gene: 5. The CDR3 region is CASSLAFSGTKNIQYF. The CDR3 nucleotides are TGTGCCAGCAGCTTAGCCTTTAGCGGGACTAAAAACATTCAGTACTTC.

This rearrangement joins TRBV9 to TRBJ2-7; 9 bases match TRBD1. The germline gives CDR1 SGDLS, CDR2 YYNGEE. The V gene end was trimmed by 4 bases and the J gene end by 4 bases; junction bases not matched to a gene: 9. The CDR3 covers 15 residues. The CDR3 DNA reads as TGTGCCAGCAGCCCAGCCGGGACAGGGACTTACGAGCAGTACTTC. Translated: CASSPAGTGTYEQYF.

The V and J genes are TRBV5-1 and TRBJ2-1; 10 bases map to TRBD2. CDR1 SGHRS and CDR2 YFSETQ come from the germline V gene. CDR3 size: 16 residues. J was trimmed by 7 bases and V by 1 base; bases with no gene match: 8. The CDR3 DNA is TGCGCCAGCAGCTTGCCCAGTCTAGCGGGAGTTAATGAGCAGTTCTTC. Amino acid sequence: CASSLPSLAGVNEQFF.

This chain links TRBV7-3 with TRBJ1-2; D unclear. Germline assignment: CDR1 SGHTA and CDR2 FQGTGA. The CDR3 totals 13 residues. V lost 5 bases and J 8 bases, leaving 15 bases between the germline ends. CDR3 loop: CASSPGGKGGYTF. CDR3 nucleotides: TGTGCCAGCAGCCCCGGAGGGAAAGGAGGCTACACCTTC.

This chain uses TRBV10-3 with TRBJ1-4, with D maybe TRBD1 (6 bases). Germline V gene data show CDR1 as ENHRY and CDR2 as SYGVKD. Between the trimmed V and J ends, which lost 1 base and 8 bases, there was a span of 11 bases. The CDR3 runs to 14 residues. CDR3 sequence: CAISELKGEEKLFF. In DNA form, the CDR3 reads TGTGCCATCAGTGAGTTGAAGGGGGAAGAAAAACTGTTTTTT.

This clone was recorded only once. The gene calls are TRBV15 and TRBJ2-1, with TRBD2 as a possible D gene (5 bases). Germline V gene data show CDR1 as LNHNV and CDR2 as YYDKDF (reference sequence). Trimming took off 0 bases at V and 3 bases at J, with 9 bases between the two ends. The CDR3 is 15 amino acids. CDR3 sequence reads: CATSRDRRDYNEQFF. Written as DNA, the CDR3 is TGTGCCACCAGCAGAGATCGACGGGACTACAATGAGCAGTTCTTC.